These 2 T cell receptor beta chains share one sample of origin, sequenced in a study of siplizumab effects on memory and regulatory T cells. Libraries were prepared by immunoSEQ multiplex PCR; TCRdb keeps only in-frame clonotypes and omits some of them. The sample lists about 120,000 clones, roughly 93% occurring once. Sequencing was performed on non-Treg CD4+ T cells sorted from blood. The receptors were sampled from a human donor in good health.

On this clone itself: The sample contains more than one DNA sequence encoding this CDR3. The CDR3, as DNA: TGTGCCAGCAGTTCTAGCGGGGGTGGAAGGGAGACCCAGTACTTC. Translation: CASSSSGGGRETQYF. V gene TRBV7-2 combines with J gene TRBJ2-5; 10 bases line up with TRBD2. The germline V gene encodes CDR1 SGHTA and CDR2 FQGNSA. The CDR3 has 15 residues. The ends lost 6 bases at V and 5 bases at J; junction bases unmatched: 9.

This chain connects TRBV5-6 to TRBJ2-7, with 8 bases fitting TRBD2. The CDR3 has 15 residues. J was trimmed by 5 bases and V by 1 base; bases with no gene match: 8. Germline CDR1 SGHDT, CDR2 YYEEEE. The CDR3 spells CASSLFSGGIHEQYF. CDR3 bases: TGTGCCAGCAGCTTGTTCAGCGGGGGAATCCACGAGCAGTACTTC.